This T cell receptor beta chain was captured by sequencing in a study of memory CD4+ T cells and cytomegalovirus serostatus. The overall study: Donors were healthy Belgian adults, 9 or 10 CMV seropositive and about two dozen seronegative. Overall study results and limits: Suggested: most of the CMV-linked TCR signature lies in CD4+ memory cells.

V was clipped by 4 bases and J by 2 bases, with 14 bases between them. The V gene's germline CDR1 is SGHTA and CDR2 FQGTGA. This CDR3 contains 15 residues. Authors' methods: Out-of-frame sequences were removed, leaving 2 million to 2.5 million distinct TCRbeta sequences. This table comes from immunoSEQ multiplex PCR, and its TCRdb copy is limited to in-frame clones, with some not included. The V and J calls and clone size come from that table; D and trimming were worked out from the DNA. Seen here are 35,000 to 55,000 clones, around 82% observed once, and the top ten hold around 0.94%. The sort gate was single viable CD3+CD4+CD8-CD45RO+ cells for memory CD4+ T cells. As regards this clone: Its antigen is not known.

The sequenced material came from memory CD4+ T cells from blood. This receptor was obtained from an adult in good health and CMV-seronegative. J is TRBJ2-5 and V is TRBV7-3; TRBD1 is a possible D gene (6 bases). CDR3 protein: CASSSSGTPQETQYF. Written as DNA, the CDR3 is TGTGCCAGCAGCTCCTCCGGGACACCGCAAGAGACCCAGTACTTC. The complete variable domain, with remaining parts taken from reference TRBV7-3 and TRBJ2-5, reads GAGVSQTPSNKVTEKGKYVELRCDPISGHTALYWYRQSLGQGPEFLIYFQGTGAADDSGLPNDRFFAVRPEGSVSTLKIQRTERGDSAVYLCASSSSGTPQETQYFGPGTRLLVL.